This T cell receptor (beta chain) was found in a study of response to subunit inactivated influenza vaccine. Study-wide points: The authors put forward the suggestion that each seasonal influenza vaccination may bring in only a limited number of new T cells.

Germline assignment: CDR1 LGHNA and CDR2 YSLEER. The CDR3 loop spans 14 amino acids. Trimming left V 0 bases short and J 4 bases short, with 9 bases between. This clonotype was observed a few times. Antigen unknown. MiXCR was run by TCRdb on the RT-PCR reads, yielding one entry per CDR3 protein. The sample shows 550,000 to 600,000 distinct CDR3 sequences, approximately 12% of them seen only once. The V and J genes are TRBV4-3 and TRBJ1-1, with no clear D. The starting material was PBMCs from blood, obtained on the day of vaccination. This sequence originates from a man aged 50 or older who received an inactivated influenza vaccine. The CDR3 coding sequence is TGCGCCAGCAGCCAAGAACCCAAGGGCACTGAAGCTTTCTTT. It is translated as CASSQEPKGTEAFF.